These T cell receptor beta chains were read from a single sample in a study of control samples from healthy donors and cancer patients. TCRdb's table, derived via immunoSEQ multiplex PCR, lists solely in-frame clones and lacks some. The repertoire has 130,000 or so clones, roughly nine tenths of them found once; the top ten carry 6% to 9.5%. The specimen was PBMCs. The receptors here all came from a man aged 50 to 60 with head and neck cancer. CDR3s include the opening cysteine and the closing phenylalanine or tryptophan. The D gene is left open where the match is weak. A row's size may be missing; if present it is once, few, many or a size class.

d_call,v_call,clone_size,j_call,cdr3_aa,cdr3_nt
TRBD1,TRBV5-1,.,TRBJ2-2,CASSFWTGANTGELFF,TGCGCCAGCAGCTTTTGGACAGGGGCGAACACCGGGGAGCTGTTTTTT
.,TRBV7-9,.,TRBJ2-7,CASSSGTQGPYEQYF,TGTGCCAGCAGCTCCGGGACACAAGGCCCCTACGAGCAGTACTTC
.,TRBV12-3/TRBV12-4,.,TRBJ2-5,CACSAQETQYF,TGTGCCTGCAGCGCTCAAGAGACCCAGTACTTC
TRBD2,TRBV2,.,TRBJ2-5,CASSVFRGGETQYF,TGTGCCAGCAGTGTTTTTCGGGGAGGGGAGACCCAGTACTTC
.,TRBV11-2,.,TRBJ2-3,CASSFPTGGLTDTQYF,TGTGCCAGCAGCTTTCCTACAGGAGGACTCACAGATACGCAGTATTTT
TRBD2,TRBV7-9,.,TRBJ2-4,CASSTGLAGGPGSKNIQYF,TGTGCCAGCAGCACCGGACTAGCGGGAGGGCCGGGGAGCAAAAACATTCAGTACTTC
.,TRBV2,.,TRBJ2-3,CASSRDSTDTQYF,TGTGCCAGCAGTCGGGACTCCACAGATACGCAGTATTTT
TRBD1,TRBV3-1/TRBV3-2,once,TRBJ2-3,CASSFTGGTDTQYF,TGTGCCAGCAGCTTCACAGGGGGCACAGATACGCAGTATTTT
TRBD1,TRBV5-1,.,TRBJ2-1,CASSRDRGRSNEQFF,TGCGCCAGCAGCCGGGACAGGGGGAGGTCTAATGAGCAGTTCTTC
TRBD1,TRBV27,few,TRBJ1-2,CASSFSLGRADRGYGYTF,TGTGCCAGCAGTTTCAGCTTAGGCCGGGCGGACAGGGGGTATGGCTACACCTTC
TRBD1,TRBV7-7,.,TRBJ2-2,CASSPKGDREFLYNTGELFF,TGTGCTAGCAGTCCGAAGGGGGACAGGGAATTTCTTTATAACACCGGGGAGCTGTTTTTT
.,TRBV6-6,.,TRBJ1-1,CASSPTVNTEAFF,TGTGCCAGCAGCCCCACAGTTAACACTGAAGCTTTCTTT
TRBD2,TRBV11-2,.,TRBJ2-1,CASSFWTSGGNEQFF,TGTGCCAGCAGCTTTTGGACTAGCGGGGGGAATGAGCAGTTCTTC
.,TRBV19,once,TRBJ2-5,CASSVLGQETQYF,TGTGCCTCTTCTGTCCTCGGGCAAGAGACCCAGTACTTC
TRBD2,TRBV11-1,.,TRBJ2-5,CASSPGKAGGQETQYF,TGTGCCAGCAGCCCCGGGAAAGCGGGAGGACAAGAGACCCAGTACTTC
.,TRBV7-9,.,TRBJ2-7,CASSELEGYEQYF,TGTGCCAGCAGCGAATTAGAGGGCTACGAGCAGTACTTC
.,TRBV14,.,TRBJ1-3,CASSRGRSASGNTIYF,TGTGCCAGCAGCCGTGGGCGGTCGGCCTCTGGAAACACCATATATTTT
TRBD1,TRBV7-9,.,TRBJ2-3,CASSSGGSTDTQYF,TGTGCCAGCAGCTCAGGGGGTAGCACAGATACGCAGTATTTT
TRBD1,TRBV29-1,once,TRBJ1-2,CSVRGDRPSGYTF,TGCAGCGTGAGGGGGGACAGGCCCAGCGGCTACACCTTC
TRBD1,TRBV4-2,.,TRBJ1-5,CASSPLGQGAGQPQHF,TGTGCCAGCAGCCCGCTAGGACAGGGGGCCGGTCAGCCCCAGCATTTT
.,TRBV3-1/TRBV3-2,.,TRBJ1-3,CASSPTESSGNTIYF,TGTGCCAGCAGCCCGACAGAAAGCTCTGGAAACACCATATATTTT
TRBD1,TRBV6-5,once,TRBJ2-4,CASRDAGGYIQYF,TGTGCCAGCAGAGATGCAGGGGGATACATTCAGTACTTC
.,TRBV6-5,.,TRBJ2-2,CASSRTDRNTGELFF,TGTGCCAGCAGCCGCACAGACCGGAACACCGGGGAGCTGTTTTTT
TRBD1,TRBV28,.,TRBJ1-2,CASRQGANYGYTF,TGTGCCAGCCGACAGGGGGCTAACTATGGCTACACCTTC
.,TRBV28,.,TRBJ2-3,CASRVAGARTDTQYF,TGTGCCAGCCGCGTGGCGGGGGCTAGGACAGATACGCAGTATTTT
.,TRBV19,.,TRBJ2-7,CASSIDRSEQYF,TGTGCCAGTAGTATAGATCGTTCCGAGCAGTACTTC
.,TRBV19,.,TRBJ2-1,CASSMAGLNYNEQFF,TGTGCCAGTAGTATGGCGGGACTCAACTACAATGAGCAGTTCTTC
.,TRBV2,once,TRBJ2-2,CASSETGLSGELFF,TGTGCCAGCAGTGAAACAGGGTTGTCCGGGGAGCTGTTTTTT
.,TRBV5-8,.,TRBJ1-1,CASLGEEAFF,TGTGCCAGCCTCGGGGAAGAAGCTTTCTTT
.,TRBV5-4,.,TRBJ2-1,CASSWSHNEQFF,TGTGCCAGCAGTTGGAGCCACAATGAGCAGTTCTTC
TRBD1,TRBV18,.,TRBJ2-7,CASSPGTGEEQYF,TGTGCCAGCTCACCCGGGACAGGGGAGGAGCAGTACTTC
TRBD1,TRBV15,many,TRBJ1-1,CATSRTGQQNTEAFF,TGTGCCACCAGCCGAACGGGACAGCAGAACACTGAAGCTTTCTTT
.,TRBV5-1,.,TRBJ1-1,CASSPDIVGTEAFF,TGCGCCAGCAGCCCGGACATAGTGGGCACTGAAGCTTTCTTT
.,TRBV5-3,.,TRBJ2-1,CARSLDHGTSSSYNEQFF,TGTGCCAGAAGCTTGGATCACGGGACCTCCTCCTCCTACAATGAGCAGTTCTTC
.,TRBV5-4,.,TRBJ2-6,CASSFGAGANVLTF,TGTGCCAGCAGCTTCGGGGCTGGGGCCAACGTCCTGACTTTC
.,TRBV6-1,.,TRBJ2-2,CASSEQGLTGELFF,TGTGCCAGCAGTGAACAGGGCTTAACCGGGGAGCTGTTTTTT
.,TRBV27,.,TRBJ2-7,CASTKKGSGAYEQYF,TGTGCCAGCACCAAGAAAGGCTCGGGGGCCTACGAGCAGTACTTC
.,TRBV6-5,.,TRBJ1-6,CASRDYNSPLHF,TGTGCCAGCAGGGACTATAATTCACCCCTCCACTTT
.,TRBV7-8,.,TRBJ1-6,CASSPRQDLWNSPLHF,TGTGCCAGCAGCCCTCGACAGGACTTATGGAATTCACCCCTCCACTTT
.,TRBV12-1,.,TRBJ1-4,CASSSQGRTNEKLFF,TGTGCCAGCAGCTCCCAAGGGAGAACTAATGAAAAACTGTTTTTT
TRBD2,TRBV7-3,.,TRBJ2-1,CASSLRSSGVYNEQFF,TGTGCCAGCAGCTTAAGGTCTAGCGGGGTGTACAATGAGCAGTTCTTC
.,TRBV21-1,.,TRBJ2-7,CASSLPPSSSGEPYEQYF,TGTGCCAGCAGTTTACCCCCCTCTAGTAGCGGGGAACCCTACGAGCAGTACTTC
TRBD1,TRBV15,.,TRBJ2-1,CATSRPGQGFYNEQFF,TGTGCCACCAGCAGACCGGGACAGGGATTCTACAATGAGCAGTTCTTC
TRBD2,TRBV15,.,TRBJ2-3,CATSRAKQVAGLGDTQYF,TGTGCCACCAGCAGGGCGAAGCAGGTAGCGGGATTAGGAGATACGCAGTATTTT
TRBD1,TRBV7-2,few,TRBJ2-7,CASSTRDRENYEQYF,TGTGCCAGCAGCACCCGGGACAGGGAGAACTACGAGCAGTACTTC
TRBD2,TRBV7-6,.,TRBJ2-3,CASSLAGTSGGPTDTQYF,TGTGCCAGCAGCTTAGCGGGGACTAGCGGGGGGCCCACAGATACGCAGTATTTT